This TCR beta chain was observed in a study of blood T cell repertoires in COVID-19. The wider study: From the United States, Italy and Spain came samples of acute and convalescent COVID-19. T cells, B-cell-depleted T cells, or PBMCs provided the cDNA or gDNA that served as material.

TCRdb's copy holds only in-frame clones and misses some; the assay was immunoSEQ multiplex PCR. The table includes approximately 260,000 clones, around 86% detected once. The germline V gene has CDR1 MRHNA and CDR2 SNTAGT. Trimming cost V 6 bases and J 2 bases; bases outside gene matches: 7. This CDR3 comprises 16 residues. This clone was observed a single time. The receptor was isolated from a woman aged 60-75 years with active or convalescent COVID-19. The sequencing sample was made of peripheral blood. The chain combines TRBV6-4 with TRBJ2-1, with TRBD2 identical over 10 bases. CDR3 residues: CASSEISGGPYNEQFF. The CDR3, as DNA: TGTGCCAGCAGCGAGATTAGCGGGGGGCCCTACAATGAGCAGTTCTTC.